Detailed here is one TCR beta chain. Its binding antigen is unknown. No much larger clone is present one base from it, and per-base qualities are unavailable. This sample stems from a study of CD8+CD57+ T cells in acquired aplastic anemia (dated by TCRdb to about 2018). Concerning the study at large: On average, sorted CD4+ and CD8+ cells yielded 3.2 ug of extracted DNA, with a range of 0.2 to 27.4 ug. A CD8+CD57+ expansion meant a frequency higher than the mean frequency seen in healthy subjects.

CDR1 and CDR2 were assigned from the germline V gene as MGHRA and YSYEKL. The CDR3 has 15 amino acids, counting the end cysteine and phenylalanine. Here the CDR3 DNA is all that survives: 45 bases in frame from base 1. V sheds 4 bases and J sheds 11 bases, leaving 22 bases between their ends. Genomic DNA was used as template for profiling of TCR beta VDJ combinations and CDR3 sequences. TCR repertoire sequencing was run on an Illumina HiSeq 2000. As for how the authors treated the data: Repertoire assessment relied on Simpson's diversity index, CDR3 size and DJ length profiles, and TRBV/TRBJ rearrangement plots. Whichever DNA sequence was most abundant in the deep sequencing data was defined as the immunodominant clone. CDR3 amino acid sequences were screened for sharing across subjects and were compared with published repertoires and the VDJdb database. In TCRdb, the public reads were trimmed at Q25 with fastp and aligned with MiXCR, with productive beta chains retained. A single entry per CDR3 protein holds the most common genes and DNA from its merged rows. TCRdb, rather than the study authors, made the V and J calls. Present in this sample are 150,000 to 200,000 distinct CDR3 sequences, approximately 48% of which were seen just once. The biggest ten clones account for around 2% of the sample.

Expansion of CD8+CD57+ cells had been shown by flow cytometry in the patients chosen for sequencing. Every patient had severe acquired aplastic anemia, diagnosed using the International Study of Aplastic Anemia and Agranulocytosis and Camitta criteria. At the time blood was sampled, none of the patients had received any therapy. In this study, sorted CD4+ and CD8+ T cells from the blood of healthy subjects and of severe aplastic anemia patients had their TCR repertoires deep-sequenced. Patients were enrolled under clinicaltrials.gov protocols 00001620, 01623167, 00001397, 00071045, 00081523 and 00961064 in the USA. Ficoll-Paque density gradient centrifugation was used to isolate peripheral blood mononuclear cells. Before DNA extraction, CD4+ and CD8+ T cells were sorted by FACS or by magnetic beads. The research as a whole found: Approximately 31 CD8+ CDR3 sequences were found in both patients and controls but appeared to be highly expressed in patients and within the immunodominant clones of the patients. Between patients and healthy controls, no significant difference in CD8+ Simpson's diversity was found (P=0.060).

The source of this sequence is a human donor with aplastic anemia. The specimen sequenced was sorted CD4+, CD8+, or CD8+CD57+ T cells (not recorded which) from PBMCs. The chain is assembled from TRBV4-1 and TRBJ2-3; the D region may be TRBD1 or TRBD2, each matching 5 bases equally. The CDR3 region: CASSPSGATYNEQYF. Here is the DNA: TGCGCCAGCAGCCCTTCCGGGGCCACCTACAATGAGCAGTATTTT.